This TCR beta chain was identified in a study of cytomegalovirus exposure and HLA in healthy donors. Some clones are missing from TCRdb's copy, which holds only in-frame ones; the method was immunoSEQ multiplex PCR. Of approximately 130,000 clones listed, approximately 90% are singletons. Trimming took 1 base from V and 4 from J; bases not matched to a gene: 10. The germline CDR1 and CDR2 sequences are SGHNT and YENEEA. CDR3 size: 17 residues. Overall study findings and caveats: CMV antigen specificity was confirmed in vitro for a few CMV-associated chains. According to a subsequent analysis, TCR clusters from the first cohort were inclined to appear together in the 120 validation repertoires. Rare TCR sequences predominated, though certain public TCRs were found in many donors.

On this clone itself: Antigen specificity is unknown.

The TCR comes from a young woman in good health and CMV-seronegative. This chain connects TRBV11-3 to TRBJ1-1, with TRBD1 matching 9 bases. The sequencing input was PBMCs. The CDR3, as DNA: TGTGCCAGCAGCTTAGGGACAGGGGCTCGTAGTAGCACTGAAGCTTTCTTT. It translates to CASSLGTGARSSTEAFF. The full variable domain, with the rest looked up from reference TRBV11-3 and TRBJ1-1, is EAGVVQSPRYKIIEKKQPVAFWCNPISGHNTLYWYLQNLGQGPELLIRYENEEAVDDSQLPKDRFSAERLKGVDSTLKIQPAELGDSAVYLCASSLGTGARSSTEAFFGQGTRLTVV.